These T cell receptor beta chains were read from a single sample in a study of blood T cell repertoires in COVID-19. Clones were read by immunoSEQ multiplex PCR, and TCRdb kept only the in-frame ones, dropping some. The sample has some 200,000 clones; around 80% are singletons. Sample: peripheral blood. The receptors come from a woman in her seventies with acute or convalescent COVID-19. Each CDR3 is given with its conserved first and last residue. D genes are given only for firm matches. Rows may omit the clone size; those that give it use once, few, many or a size class.

V,size,J,D,DNA,CDR3
TRBV2,-,TRBJ2-5,-,TGTGCCAGCAATTTACAGGGAGGGGAAGAGACCCAGTACTTC,CASNLQGGEETQYF
TRBV5-1,-,TRBJ2-3,-,TGCGCCAGCAGCTTGGCCCGAGGGCGGGGAACAGATACGCAGTATTTT,CASSLARGRGTDTQYF
TRBV5-8,-,TRBJ2-5,-,TGTGCCAGCAGCTTGTGGCGGTTAGAGACCCAGTACTTC,CASSLWRLETQYF
TRBV11-2,-,TRBJ2-3,TRBD1,TGTGCCAGCAGCTTCCGCGGACAGGGGATAGATACGCAGTATTTT,CASSFRGQGIDTQYF
TRBV24-1,-,TRBJ2-3,TRBD1,TGTGCCACCAGTGATTCGAGGGACAGCTTGACAGATACGCAGTATTTT,CATSDSRDSLTDTQYF
TRBV2,-,TRBJ2-3,TRBD2,TGTGCCAGCAGACTAGCGGGGTACACGCAGTATTTT,CASRLAGYTQYF
TRBV11-2,-,TRBJ2-2,TRBD2,TGTGCCAGCAGCCCGCCGGGACTAGCGGGGGGGACCGGGGAGCTGTTTTTT,CASSPPGLAGGTGELFF
TRBV7-2,once,TRBJ1-6,-,TGTGCCAGCAGCTTAATACAGCCGGGGAATTCACCCCTCCACTTT,CASSLIQPGNSPLHF
TRBV30,-,TRBJ2-3,-,TGTGCCTGGAGCGGACTGGGGGCGGGCACAGATACGCAGTATTTT,CAWSGLGAGTDTQYF
TRBV24-1,-,TRBJ1-6,TRBD1,TGTGCCACAGCCTCGGGACAGGGGGACTCACCCCTCCACTTT,CATASGQGDSPLHF
TRBV25-1,-,TRBJ1-1,-,TGTGCCAGCAAGGATCCGTGCCGACTCGTCCCTGGGGAAGCTTTCTTT,CASKDPCRLVPGEAFF
TRBV25-1,few,TRBJ1-2,TRBD1,TGTGCCAGCAGTGAGACAGGGGGCAAGGATGGCTACACCTTC,CASSETGGKDGYTF
TRBV2,-,TRBJ1-5,-,TGTGCCAGCACCGAGATACAGGGTGGGCAGCCCCAGCATTTT,CASTEIQGGQPQHF
TRBV3-1/TRBV3-2,-,TRBJ1-1,TRBD1,TGTGCCAGCAGCCTCGGACAGGGTGTAACTGAAGCTTTCTTT,CASSLGQGVTEAFF
TRBV18,-,TRBJ1-1,TRBD1,TGTGCCAGCTCCCCCGGGACAGGGTTTGAAGCTTTCTTT,CASSPGTGFEAFF
TRBV3-1/TRBV3-2,-,TRBJ1-1,-,TGTGCCAGCAGCAGGGCTACAGGCACTGAAGCTTTCTTT,CASSRATGTEAFF
TRBV3-1/TRBV3-2,once,TRBJ1-6,-,TGTGCCAGCAGCCGTGGGGATCAGGGATTGGAAAATTCACCCCTCCACTTT,CASSRGDQGLENSPLHF
TRBV18,once,TRBJ1-1,-,TGTGCCAGCTCACCAACACGGGAGACTGAAGCTTTCTTT,CASSPTRETEAFF
TRBV2,few,TRBJ1-3,-,TGTGCCAGCAGTGACAGGGGCTCTGGAAACACCATATATTTT,CASSDRGSGNTIYF
TRBV2,-,TRBJ2-1,TRBD2,TGTGCCAGCAGTGATTCCAAAGCTAATGCGGGGGGTTCCTACAATGAGCAGTTCTTC,CASSDSKANAGGSYNEQFF
TRBV14,-,TRBJ1-1,-,TGTGCCAGCAGCCAATGGGGGGGAACTGAAGCTTTCTTT,CASSQWGGTEAFF
TRBV19,-,TRBJ2-5,TRBD2,TGTGCCAGTAGTATATCGTGGCGGGGGGGCCAACAGACCCAGTACTTC,CASSISWRGGQQTQYF
TRBV2,once,TRBJ2-1,TRBD1,TGTGCCAGCATTCGGGGGACAGGGTCCTACAATGAGCAGTTCTTC,CASIRGTGSYNEQFF
TRBV18,-,TRBJ1-2,TRBD1,TGTGCCAGCTCACCACGGTTTGGCACAGGGGAAGGACACTATGGCTACACCTTC,CASSPRFGTGEGHYGYTF
TRBV5-1,-,TRBJ2-1,-,TGCTTGAAGGGGCAACCAAGCGATGTCAATGAGCAGTTCTTC,CLKGQPSDVNEQFF
TRBV7-2,-,TRBJ1-4,-,TGTGCCAGCACCCTTGGGGGGAGCTCAACTAATGAAAAACTGTTTTTT,CASTLGGSSTNEKLFF
TRBV19,-,TRBJ2-2,-,TGTGCCAGTAGTATCGGCACCGGGGAGCTGTTTTTT,CASSIGTGELFF
TRBV3-1/TRBV3-2,-,TRBJ2-2,-,TGTGCCAGCAGCCAAAAAGCCCTTACCGGGGAGCTGTTTTTT,CASSQKALTGELFF
TRBV12-5,few,TRBJ1-1,-,TGTGCTAGTGGTTTGGGCACAGTTGAAGCTTTCTTT,CASGLGTVEAFF
TRBV6-5,-,TRBJ2-1,TRBD1,TGTGCCAGCAGTTACGGGGACAGTATCAATGAGCAGTTCTTC,CASSYGDSINEQFF
TRBV30,once,TRBJ1-1,TRBD1,TGTGCCTGGAGTGTACAGGGGGCTGAAGCTTTCTTT,CAWSVQGAEAFF
TRBV5-3,few,TRBJ2-7,-,TGTGCCAGAAGCTTGGAGTGTAAGGAGTCCGGGACAACGCCTCACTACGAGCAGTACTTC,CARSLECKESGTTPHYEQYF
TRBV9,-,TRBJ2-1,TRBD1,TGTGCCAGCAGCCGGGACAGCTCCTACAATGAGCAGTTCTTC,CASSRDSSYNEQFF
TRBV5-1,-,TRBJ1-2,-,TGCGCCAGCAGCCCGGACAGCTATGGCTACACCTTC,CASSPDSYGYTF
TRBV6-2/TRBV6-3,-,TRBJ2-3,TRBD2,TGTGCCAGCAGTTACCCTCCGTTAGCGGGGGGCCGCACAGATACGCAGTATTTT,CASSYPPLAGGRTDTQYF
TRBV4-1,-,TRBJ1-6,-,TGCGCCAGCAGCCAAGGGGAGCCCGGGAATTCACCCCTCCACTTT,CASSQGEPGNSPLHF
TRBV19,once,TRBJ2-2,-,TGTGCCAGTAGTATAGGGACACGGACCGGGGAGCTGTTTTTT,CASSIGTRTGELFF
TRBV18,-,TRBJ1-5,-,TGTGCCAGCTCACAGCTACAGGAGAATCAGCCCCAGCATTTT,CASSQLQENQPQHF
TRBV11-3,-,TRBJ1-6,-,TGTGCCACACCGCGGGGGGATTGGAATTCACCCCTCCACTTT,CATPRGDWNSPLHF
TRBV6-2/TRBV6-3,-,TRBJ1-1,TRBD1,TGTGCCAGCAGCTGGACAGGGAACACTGAAGCTTTCTTT,CASSWTGNTEAFF
TRBV5-1,-,TRBJ2-3,TRBD2,TGCGCCAGCGGAGCGGGGGACAGCACAGATACGCAGTATTTT,CASGAGDSTDTQYF
TRBV5-4,-,TRBJ2-1,TRBD2,TGTGCCAGCAGCTTTCCGCTAGCGGGGGGGCTCCACAATGAGCAGTTCTTC,CASSFPLAGGLHNEQFF
TRBV5-1,once,TRBJ2-7,-,TGCGCCAGCAGCTTAGGCGGTGGGGGGACCCAGTACGAGCAGTACTTC,CASSLGGGGTQYEQYF
TRBV24-1,-,TRBJ2-5,-,TGTGCCACCAGTGATTCGGTCAGGGCCCAAGAGACCCAGTACTTC,CATSDSVRAQETQYF
TRBV4-3,-,TRBJ2-1,-,TGCGCCAGCAGCCAAGGGAGTGAGCAGTTCTTC,CASSQGSEQFF
TRBV6-5,-,TRBJ1-2,-,TGTGCCAGCAAGCAGGGGAACTATGGCTACACCTTC,CASKQGNYGYTF
TRBV5-1,-,TRBJ2-1,-,TGCGCCAGCAGACCCGTACTGACCTACAATGAGCAGTTCTTC,CASRPVLTYNEQFF
TRBV7-2,once,TRBJ2-1,TRBD1,TGTGCCAGCAGCCCAAAGCAGGGGGTAGGGGAGCAGTTCTTC,CASSPKQGVGEQFF
TRBV30,-,TRBJ2-1,-,TGTGCCTGGAGAGGTCCGGGGGTACTCAATGAGCAGTTCTTC,CAWRGPGVLNEQFF
TRBV19,-,TRBJ2-3,TRBD2,TGTGCCAGTGCCTTAGCGGGGGCCACCACAGATACGCAGTATTTT,CASALAGATTDTQYF
TRBV7-3,once,TRBJ2-7,-,TGTGCCAGCAGCTTAAGGGGGGGCGACGCCTACGAGCAGTACTTC,CASSLRGGDAYEQYF
TRBV5-6,-,TRBJ2-2,-,TGTGCCAGCAGCTTAGACAGACTCGCCGGGGAGCTGTTTTTT,CASSLDRLAGELFF
TRBV7-9,-,TRBJ1-1,TRBD1,TGTGCCAGCAGCTTAGCGGCGGGGACAGTTGAAGCTTTCTTT,CASSLAAGTVEAFF